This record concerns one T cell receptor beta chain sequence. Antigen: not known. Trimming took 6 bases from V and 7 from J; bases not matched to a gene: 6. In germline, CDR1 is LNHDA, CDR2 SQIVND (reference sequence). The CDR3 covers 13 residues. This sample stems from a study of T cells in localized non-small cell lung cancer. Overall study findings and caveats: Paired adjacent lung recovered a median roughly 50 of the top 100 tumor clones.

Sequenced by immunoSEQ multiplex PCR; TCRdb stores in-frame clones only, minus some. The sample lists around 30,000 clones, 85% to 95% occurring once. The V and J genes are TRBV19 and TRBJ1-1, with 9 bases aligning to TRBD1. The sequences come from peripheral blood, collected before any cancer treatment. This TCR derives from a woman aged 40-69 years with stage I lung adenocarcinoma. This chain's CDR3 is CASRHRGQVEAFF. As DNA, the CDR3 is TGTGCCAGTAGACACAGGGGGCAGGTTGAAGCTTTCTTT.